The 5 T cell receptor beta chains below were found in one sample sequenced in a study of tumor-infiltrating lymphocytes in primary liver carcinoma. A constant-region primer served to make TCR beta cDNA from around 540 ng total RNA. Three nested multiplex PCR rounds of slightly modified ARM-PCR generated TCR beta libraries. PCR rounds one and two used TRBV1-TRBV30 forward primers with a C-beta reverse primer for around 11 cycles each. TCRdb called the multiplex PCR reads again in MiXCR, with one record for every CDR3 protein. The table includes roughly 70,000 distinct CDR3 sequences, approximately 74% detected once. Co-extraction of both nucleic acids (RNA and DNA) used about 20-33 mg of unsorted bulk tissue. The sample taken for sequencing was liver tumor tissue from sampling region 4. The subset denotes: tumor region T4, right-lateral pole. Receptors were obtained from a man between 35 and 55 years old with primary liver carcinoma and hepatitis B virus infection.

This clonotype was counted once. The DNA is left out, because the CDR3 cannot be placed on it with certainty; the CDR3 is given as TCRdb lists it. V and J are TRBV5-1 and TRBJ2-3; the D call in the table, TRBD2, was not verified against the DNA. Germline V lookup: CDR1 SGHRS, CDR2 YFSETQ. The CDR3 adds up to 15 amino acids, both ends counted. The CDR3: CASSYVAGGADMQNF.

As for this clonotype: The junction does not match germline at one end; this may be a read error. This chain joins TRBV6-2 or TRBV6-3 and TRBJ2-1; TRBD2 matches 11 bases. The germline CDR1 and CDR2 sequences are MNHEY and SVGEGT. The CDR3 totals 16 residues. CDR3 DNA sequence: TGTGTCAGCAGTCCCCGTACTAGCGGGAGAGCAAATGAGCAGTTCTTT. This encodes CVSSPRTSGRANEQFF.

In regard to this clonotype: The germline gene is not matched at one end of the junction; a read error may be the cause. The chain links TRBV6-2 or TRBV6-3 to TRBJ1-5; 10 nucleotides match TRBD1. This CDR3 is built from 18 residues. Germline-derived CDR1 and CDR2 are MNHEY and SVGEGT. Written as DNA, the CDR3 is TGTGCCAGCAGTTACCAATCCGGGACAGGGGTCTTTAATCAGTCCCAGCATTTT. This codes for CASSYQSGTGVFNQSQHF.

As regards this clonotype: At one boundary the junction diverges from the germline segment, which might be a read error. The V gene is TRBV28, the J gene TRBJ2-7; TRBD2 aligns across 7 bases. CDR1 MDHEN and CDR2 SYDVKM come from the germline V gene. CDR3 size: 12 residues. This CDR3 reads CANREAGYEQYF. CDR3 nucleotide sequence: TGTGCCAACCGGGAGGCGGGTTACGAGCAGTATTTC.

Comments on this clonotype: It may be a read error: a sequence one base away is much more abundant. The gene calls are TRBV7-9 and TRBJ2-5; D remains unclear. Germline V gene sequence: CDR1 SEHNR, CDR2 FQNEAQ (reference sequence). CDR3 length: 13 amino acids. This chain's CDR3 is CVSSMDRAGTQYF. Here the CDR3 DNA reads TGTGTCAGCAGCATGGACCGGGCCGGCACCCAGTACTTC. The full variable domain, its missing parts supplied by reference TRBV7-9 and TRBJ2-5, is DTGVSQNPRHKITKRGQNVTFRCDPISEHNRLYWYRQTLGQGPEFLTYFQNEAQLEKSRLLSDRFSAERPKGSFSTLEIQRTEQGDSAMYLCVSSMDRAGTQYFGPGTRLLVL.